Listed below are T cell receptor beta chains from one sample, sequenced in a study of T cells in localized non-small cell lung cancer. TCRdb's copy holds only in-frame clones and misses some; the assay was immunoSEQ multiplex PCR. The table shows tens of thousands of clones, with around 86% occurring only once. The sample in question was peripheral blood, obtained before any cancer treatment. Source of these receptors: a man aged 18-55 years with stage I lung adenocarcinoma. The CDR3 runs from the conserved cysteine through the conserved F or W. The D gene is left open where the match is weak. For some rows the clone size is stated as once, few or many, or as a class when expanded; others skip it.

cdr3_length | j_call | clone_size | v_call | d_call | cdr3_nt | cdr3_aa
11 | TRBJ2-1 | once | TRBV5-1 | NA | TGCGCCAGCAATGTAGGGAATGAGCAGTTCTTC | CASNVGNEQFF
17 | TRBJ2-5 | NA | TRBV6-1 | NA | TGTGCCAGCAGTGCGTCCATCGGACGGAGGGTGTTAGAGACCCAGTACTTC | CASSASIGRRVLETQYF
15 | TRBJ2-3 | NA | TRBV9 | NA | TGTGCCAGCAGCGTAGCCGGGGGGCTCACAGATACGCAGTATTTT | CASSVAGGLTDTQYF
15 | TRBJ1-1 | NA | TRBV19 | TRBD1 | TGTGCCAGGGCGGACAGGGGGGAGTTTGGCACTGAAGCTTTCTTT | CARADRGEFGTEAFF
14 | TRBJ2-1 | NA | TRBV28 | TRBD1 | TGTGCCAGCAGAAGACAGGGATCCCCAATTTACATCTTCTTC | CASRRQGSPIYIFF
14 | TRBJ1-2 | once | TRBV19 | TRBD1 | TGTGCCGGCTCCGGGACAGGGAATAACTATGGCTACACCTTC | CAGSGTGNNYGYTF
14 | TRBJ2-3 | NA | TRBV30 | NA | TGTGCCTGGAGTGTTTCAGGGCTGACAGATACGCAGTATTTT | CAWSVSGLTDTQYF
13 | TRBJ2-3 | NA | TRBV30 | NA | TGTGCCTGGAGCGCCGGGAGTACAGATACGCAGTATTTT | CAWSAGSTDTQYF
15 | TRBJ2-5 | NA | TRBV5-1 | TRBD2 | TGCGCCAGCAGCTTGGGTAGCGGGAGGGGAGAGACCCAGTACTTC | CASSLGSGRGETQYF
14 | TRBJ1-2 | NA | TRBV7-3 | NA | TGTGCCAGCAGCTTAGAGGGGAGCTACTATGGCTACACCTTC | CASSLEGSYYGYTF
13 | TRBJ2-7 | NA | TRBV10-3 | NA | TGTGCCATCAGTGAGTACAGGGAATACGAGCAGTACTTC | CAISEYREYEQYF
15 | TRBJ1-1 | NA | TRBV7-9 | TRBD1 | TGTGCCAGCAGCCCACAGACAGGGGTGAACACTGAAGCTTTCTTT | CASSPQTGVNTEAFF
16 | TRBJ2-3 | NA | TRBV19 | TRBD1 | TGTGCCAGTAGTATAGAAGGGGGCGCCGGGGCAGATACGCAGTATTTT | CASSIEGGAGADTQYF
16 | TRBJ1-1 | NA | TRBV5-4 | TRBD1 | TGTGCCAGCACCATAGCCAGGGGGGGAGGAAACACTGAAGCTTTCTTT | CASTIARGGGNTEAFF
14 | TRBJ1-4 | NA | TRBV5-1 | TRBD1 | TGCGCCAGCAGTTTCGGACAGGGTAATGAAAAACTGTTTTTT | CASSFGQGNEKLFF
14 | TRBJ2-5 | NA | TRBV18 | NA | TGTGCCAGCTCACCACCGACCCGTCAAGAGACCCAGTACTTC | CASSPPTRQETQYF
13 | TRBJ1-1 | few | TRBV4-2 | NA | TGTGCCAGCAGCCCGACAGAGAACACTGAAGCTTTCTTT | CASSPTENTEAFF
14 | TRBJ1-4 | NA | TRBV7-2 | NA | TGTGCCAGCAGCCGACAGGCCATTAATGAAAAACTGTTTTTT | CASSRQAINEKLFF
15 | TRBJ1-2 | NA | TRBV18 | NA | TGTGCCAGCTCATCCTCGCGCGACGGGGAGGGTGGCTACACCTTC | CASSSSRDGEGGYTF
11 | TRBJ1-3 | NA | TRBV13 | NA | TGTGCCAGCAGCTTCCGGGACACCATATATTTT | CASSFRDTIYF
14 | TRBJ1-4 | NA | TRBV2 | TRBD1 | TGTGCCAGCAGAGACAGGGTTGGTAGTGAAAAACTGTTTTTT | CASRDRVGSEKLFF
14 | TRBJ1-2 | NA | TRBV4-1 | TRBD1 | TGCGCCAGCACCGGGACAGCCCTAAACTATGGCTACACCTTC | CASTGTALNYGYTF
17 | TRBJ2-2 | NA | TRBV18 | TRBD1 | TGTGCCAGCTCACCGTTAACAGGGGACGTTAACACCGGGGAGCTGTTTTTT | CASSPLTGDVNTGELFF
15 | TRBJ1-2 | once | TRBV6-5 | NA | TGTGCCAGCAGGAGCCCACAGGCGATACCGTTGGGCTACACCTTC | CASRSPQAIPLGYTF
14 | TRBJ1-2 | NA | TRBV2 | TRBD1 | TGTGCCAGCAGCGAACAGGGGGTAGGGGGTGGCTACACCTTC | CASSEQGVGGGYTF
15 | TRBJ2-1 | NA | TRBV6-6 | NA | TGTGCCAGCAACCACGACCGAACCCCCTACAATGAGCAGTTCTTC | CASNHDRTPYNEQFF
13 | TRBJ2-2 | NA | TRBV7-2 | NA | TGTGCCAGCAGCTTATGGGGAGGCGGGGAGCTGTTTTTT | CASSLWGGGELFF
16 | TRBJ1-6 | NA | TRBV4-3 | TRBD1 | TGCGCCAGCAGCCAAGAATACAGGGGGCTGAATTCACCCCTCCACTTT | CASSQEYRGLNSPLHF
17 | TRBJ2-3 | NA | TRBV4-1 | TRBD2 | TGCGCCAGCAGCCTCAGCGGTAGCGGGGGGTTCACAGATACGCAGTATTTT | CASSLSGSGGFTDTQYF
13 | TRBJ2-3 | once | TRBV6-6 | NA | TGTGCCAGCACTCGGGGCCCCACAGATACGCAGTATTTT | CASTRGPTDTQYF
14 | TRBJ2-5 | NA | TRBV18 | NA | TGTGCCAGCTCACCACCGAGGGATCTAGGGACCCAGTACTTC | CASSPPRDLGTQYF
15 | TRBJ1-3 | NA | TRBV5-4 | NA | TGTGCCAGCAGCAACCGAACAGGAGCTGGAAACACCATATATTTT | CASSNRTGAGNTIYF
11 | TRBJ2-5 | NA | TRBV30 | NA | TGTGCCTGGAGTGTGGGGGAGACCCAGTACTTC | CAWSVGETQYF
12 | TRBJ1-5 | NA | TRBV28 | NA | TGTGCCAGCAGTTTAACCAATCAGCCCCAGCATTTT | CASSLTNQPQHF
14 | TRBJ2-7 | NA | TRBV30 | NA | TGTGCCTGGGATTCCGGGACAACAACCTACGAGCAGTACTTC | CAWDSGTTTYEQYF
12 | TRBJ2-7 | once | TRBV28 | NA | TGTGCCAGCAGTCCCCGGAACTACGAGCAGTACTTC | CASSPRNYEQYF
13 | TRBJ2-5 | once | TRBV7-2 | NA | TGTGCCAGCAGCCGCGCCACTGGAGAGACCCAGTACTTC | CASSRATGETQYF
12 | TRBJ2-3 | NA | TRBV7-2 | NA | TGTGCAAGCAGGGCCGTCGCAGATACGCAGTATTTT | CASRAVADTQYF
16 | TRBJ2-2 | few | TRBV7-3 | TRBD2 | TGTGCCAGCAGCCCGCCGACTAGCGGGGCAACCGGGGAGCTGTTTTTT | CASSPPTSGATGELFF
13 | TRBJ1-2 | NA | TRBV4-3 | NA | TGCGCCAGCAGCCACGATCCAGGGACCGGCTACACCTTC | CASSHDPGTGYTF
20 | TRBJ1-1 | NA | TRBV10-3 | TRBD1 | TGTGCCATCAGTGAGTCGAACGAGGCTGGGACAGGGGGCGCGGCTACTGAAGCTTTCTTT | CAISESNEAGTGGAATEAFF
16 | TRBJ2-2 | NA | TRBV5-1 | TRBD1 | TGCGCCAGCAGCTTGTTCCGGACAGGGAACACCGGGGAGCTGTTTTTT | CASSLFRTGNTGELFF
14 | TRBJ1-5 | NA | TRBV19 | TRBD1 | TGTGCCAGCAACCAGGGGGCTGACGGTCAGCCCCAGCATTTT | CASNQGADGQPQHF
16 | TRBJ1-5 | NA | TRBV4-1 | NA | TGCGCCAGCAGCCAAGGGGGCGCAGGTCGGGATCAGCCCCAGCATTTT | CASSQGGAGRDQPQHF
15 | TRBJ1-6 | NA | TRBV7-2 | NA | TGTGCCAGCAGCTTAGACACCTCCTATAATTCACCCCTCCACTTT | CASSLDTSYNSPLHF
16 | TRBJ1-2 | NA | TRBV19 | TRBD1 | TGTGCCAGTACCACACAGGGGCAGGTTTACTCCTATGGCTACACCTTC | CASTTQGQVYSYGYTF
15 | TRBJ2-5 | NA | TRBV7-9 | NA | TGTGCCAGCAGCTTAGGTCCGGGCAGGGAAGAGACCCAGTACTTC | CASSLGPGREETQYF
14 | TRBJ1-1 | NA | TRBV5-4 | NA | TGTGCCAGCAGCTTGGAACAGAATGGCGCTGAAGCTTTCTTT | CASSLEQNGAEAFF
15 | TRBJ1-6 | NA | TRBV5-1 | TRBD1 | TGCGCCAGCAGCCTGTGGACAGGGAGCAGTTCACCCCTCCACTTT | CASSLWTGSSSPLHF
13 | TRBJ1-5 | NA | TRBV4-2 | NA | TGTGCCAGCAGCCAAGATCGTTCGGAGCCCCAGCATTTT | CASSQDRSEPQHF
11 | TRBJ2-1 | NA | TRBV9 | NA | TGTGCCAGCAGCGGGAAGGGGGTGCAGTTCTTC | CASSGKGVQFF
13 | TRBJ1-1 | NA | TRBV6-5 | NA | TGTGCCAGCGCCGCCGCGGGAATCCCTGAAGCTTTCTTT | CASAAAGIPEAFF